This T cell receptor (beta chain) was profiled in a study of shared clonotypes between healthy human individuals. Study information: With ages of 18 to 49, the donors were two women and a few men. Study-level results: Relative to their counterparts shared across all four donors, non-shared clonotypes exhibited diminished generation probabilities. Roughly 5% was the fraction of naive CD4 clonotypes found shared across a few donors. Rarefaction demonstrated incomplete sorted-subset sequencing despite large depth.

Trimming stripped 2 bases from V and 0 bases from J, with 12 bases between. The length of the CDR3 is 16 residues. Germline CDR1 is MDHEN and CDR2 is SYDVKM. Naive CD8 isolation took CD45RO-negative cells positively selected for CCR7 and excluded terminally differentiated effector memory CD45RA+ cells. This clone was observed a handful of times. Its specificity is not known. Repertoires were generated with immunoSEQ multiplex PCR, while TCRdb's copy carries only in-frame clones and drops some. This repertoire shows about 820,000 clones, 80% to 95% found once; its top ten account for less than 25%. Sequenced sample: naive CD8+ T cells sorted from blood. The rearrangement links TRBV28 to TRBJ2-3; D call uncertain. The sequence derives from a man aged 25-40 years in good health. The CDR3 bases are TGTGCCAGCAGTTTACTCGTCGCGAGAAGCACAGATACGCAGTATTTT. Its protein is CASSLLVARSTDTQYF.